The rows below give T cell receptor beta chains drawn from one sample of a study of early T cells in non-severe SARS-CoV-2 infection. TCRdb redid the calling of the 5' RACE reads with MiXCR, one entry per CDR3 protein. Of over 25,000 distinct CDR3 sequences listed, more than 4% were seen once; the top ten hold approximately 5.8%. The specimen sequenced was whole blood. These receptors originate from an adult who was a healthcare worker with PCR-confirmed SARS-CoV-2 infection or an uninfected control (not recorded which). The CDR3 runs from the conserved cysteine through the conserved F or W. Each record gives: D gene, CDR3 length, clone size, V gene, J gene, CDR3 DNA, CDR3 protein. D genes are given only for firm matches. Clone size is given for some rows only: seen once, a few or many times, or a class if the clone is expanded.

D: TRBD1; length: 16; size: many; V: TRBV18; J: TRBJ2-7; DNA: TGTGCCAGCTCACCAATCTCGATTCAGGGGGCCTTCGAGCAGTACTTC; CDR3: CASSPISIQGAFEQYF
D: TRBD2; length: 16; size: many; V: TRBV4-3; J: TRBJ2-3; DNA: TGCGCCAGCAGCCTGACCGGGACTAGCGCTACAGATACGCAGTATTTT; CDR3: CASSLTGTSATDTQYF
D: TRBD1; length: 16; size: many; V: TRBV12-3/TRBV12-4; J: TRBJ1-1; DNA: TGTGCCAGCAGAAGACAGGGAGGCTTGGGGAACACTGAAGCTTTCTTT; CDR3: CASRRQGGLGNTEAFF
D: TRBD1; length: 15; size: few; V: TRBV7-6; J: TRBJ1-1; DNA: TGTGCCAGCAGCTTCGATGCAGGGGGGAGCACTGAAGCTTTCTTT; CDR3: CASSFDAGGSTEAFF
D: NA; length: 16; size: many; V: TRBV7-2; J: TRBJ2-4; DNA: TGTGCCAGCAGCCTAGACGGGGCCGTTGCCAAAAACATTCAGTACTTC; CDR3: CASSLDGAVAKNIQYF
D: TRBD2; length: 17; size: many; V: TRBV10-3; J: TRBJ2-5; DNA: TGTGCCATCAGTGATCCGGGACTAGCGGAGCCACAATGGGCCCAGTACTTC; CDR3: CAISDPGLAEPQWAQYF
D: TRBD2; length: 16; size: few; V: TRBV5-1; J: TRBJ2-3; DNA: TGCGCCAGCAGCCCTGGAGTACTAGCGGTCACAGATACGCAGTATTTT; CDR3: CASSPGVLAVTDTQYF
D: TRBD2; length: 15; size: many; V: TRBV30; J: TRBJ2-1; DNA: TGTGCCTGGAGTGGGCTAGCGGGAGTTTACAATGAGCAGTTCTTC; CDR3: CAWSGLAGVYNEQFF
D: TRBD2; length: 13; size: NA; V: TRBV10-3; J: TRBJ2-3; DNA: TGTGCCACCCTAGCGGGAGTGTCAGATACGCAGTATTTT; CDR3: CATLAGVSDTQYF
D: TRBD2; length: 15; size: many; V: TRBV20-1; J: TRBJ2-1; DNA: TGCAGTGCTAGAGAAGTGCTAGCGGGGGACGGTGAGCAGTTCTTC; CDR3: CSAREVLAGDGEQFF
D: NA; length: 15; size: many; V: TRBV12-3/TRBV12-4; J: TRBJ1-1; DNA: TGTGCCAGCGGGCAGGGGCACGGAATGAACACTGAAGCTTTCTTT; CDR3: CASGQGHGMNTEAFF
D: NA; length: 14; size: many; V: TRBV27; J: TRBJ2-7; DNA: TGTGCCAGCAGTTTACAGGACGGTGGGTACGAGCAGTACTTC; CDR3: CASSLQDGGYEQYF
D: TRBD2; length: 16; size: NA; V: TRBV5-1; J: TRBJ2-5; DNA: TGCGCCAGCAGCTCGACTAGCGGGGGGGCCGGAGAGACCCAGTACTTC; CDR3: CASSSTSGGAGETQYF
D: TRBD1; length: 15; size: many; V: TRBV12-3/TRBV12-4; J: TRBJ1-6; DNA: TGTGCCAGCACCCTCCGGGACAGGGTAGCTTCACCCCTCCACTTT; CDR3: CASTLRDRVASPLHF
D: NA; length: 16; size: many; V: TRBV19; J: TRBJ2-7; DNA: TGTGCCAGTAGTATCAAATCGGGGGTCCCGGCCTACGAGCAGTACTTC; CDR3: CASSIKSGVPAYEQYF
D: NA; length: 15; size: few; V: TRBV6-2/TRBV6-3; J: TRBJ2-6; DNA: TGTGCCAGCAGTTACTGGGCAGGTGGGGCCAACGTCCTGACTTTC; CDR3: CASSYWAGGANVLTF
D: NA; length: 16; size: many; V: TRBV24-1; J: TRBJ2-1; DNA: TGTGCCACCAGTGACGTCAGGTCTAGCGTAGACAATGAGCAGTTCTTC; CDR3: CATSDVRSSVDNEQFF
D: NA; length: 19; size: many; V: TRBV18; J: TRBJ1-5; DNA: TGTGCCAGCTCACCGCGGAACAGGGCCCAGGGGTTGAGCAATCAGCCCCAGCATTTT; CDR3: CASSPRNRAQGLSNQPQHF
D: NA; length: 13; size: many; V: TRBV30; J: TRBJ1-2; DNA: TGTGCCTGGAAACCCCAGGGGACCTATGGCTACACCTTC; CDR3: CAWKPQGTYGYTF
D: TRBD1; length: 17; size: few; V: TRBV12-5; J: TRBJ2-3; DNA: TGTGCTAGTGGTTTGGCCATCCAGGGACAGCTCTCGAATACGCAGTATTTT; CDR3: CASGLAIQGQLSNTQYF
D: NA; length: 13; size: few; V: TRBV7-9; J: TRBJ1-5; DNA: TGTGCCAGCAGCTGGGGGAAAGATCAGCCCCAGCATTTT; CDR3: CASSWGKDQPQHF
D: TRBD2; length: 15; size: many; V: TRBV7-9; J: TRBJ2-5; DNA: TGTGCCAGCAGCTCCTGGACTAGCGGTAAAGAGACCCAGTACTTC; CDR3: CASSSWTSGKETQYF
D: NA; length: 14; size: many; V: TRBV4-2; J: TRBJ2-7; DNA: TGTGCCAGCAGCCAAGAACACAAATTCTACGAGCAGTACTTC; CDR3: CASSQEHKFYEQYF
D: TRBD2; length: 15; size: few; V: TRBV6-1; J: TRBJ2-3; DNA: TGTGCCAGCAGCCCCACTAGCGGGGGAGCAGATACGCAGTATTTT; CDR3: CASSPTSGGADTQYF
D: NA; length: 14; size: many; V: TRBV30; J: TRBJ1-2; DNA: TGTGCCTGGAGAGAACAGGGTGATCCCTTTGGCTACACCTTC; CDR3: CAWREQGDPFGYTF
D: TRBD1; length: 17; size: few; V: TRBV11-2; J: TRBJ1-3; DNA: TGTGCCAGCTCTACTCCCCGGGACAGGGGCCTGGGAAACACCATATATTTT; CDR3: CASSTPRDRGLGNTIYF
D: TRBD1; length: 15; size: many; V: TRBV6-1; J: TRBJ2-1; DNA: TGTGCCAGCAGTGAAATTGGGTACACAGGGGATGAGCAGTTCTTC; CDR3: CASSEIGYTGDEQFF
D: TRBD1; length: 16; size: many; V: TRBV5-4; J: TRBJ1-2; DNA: TGTGCCAGCAGCTCTCCGGGACAGGAACTCAACTATGGCTACACCTTC; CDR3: CASSSPGQELNYGYTF
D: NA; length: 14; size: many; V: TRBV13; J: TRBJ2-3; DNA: TGTGCCAGCAGCCCCACGGGCGGCACAGATACGCAGTATTTT; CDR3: CASSPTGGTDTQYF
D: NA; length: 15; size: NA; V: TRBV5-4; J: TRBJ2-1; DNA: TGTGCCAGCAGCTCCGCAGGCCTGGGCGTAGATGAGCAGTTCTTC; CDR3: CASSSAGLGVDEQFF
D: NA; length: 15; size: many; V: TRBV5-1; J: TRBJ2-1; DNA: TGCGCCAGCAGCTCGGACAGTGCAACCTACAATGAGCAGTTCTTC; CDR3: CASSSDSATYNEQFF
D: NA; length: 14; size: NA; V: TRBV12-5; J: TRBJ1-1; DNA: TGTGCTAGTGGCAAGAGGAGGTCTGGCACTGAAGCTTTCTTT; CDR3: CASGKRRSGTEAFF
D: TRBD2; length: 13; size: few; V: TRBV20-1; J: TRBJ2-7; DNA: TGCAGTGCTCCGAGCGGGGAGGGCTACGAGCAGTACTTC; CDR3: CSAPSGEGYEQYF
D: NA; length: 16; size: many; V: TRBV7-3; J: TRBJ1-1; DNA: TGTGCCAGCAGCTCCTACGAGAGGACGGGGAACACTGAAGCTTTCTTT; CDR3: CASSSYERTGNTEAFF
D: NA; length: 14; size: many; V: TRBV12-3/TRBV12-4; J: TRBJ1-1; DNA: TGTGCCAGCAGTTTAACCCTCGGAGGGACTGAAGCTTTCTTT; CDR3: CASSLTLGGTEAFF
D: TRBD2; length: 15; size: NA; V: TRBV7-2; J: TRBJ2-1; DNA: TGTGCCAGCAGCTTAGGGACTAGGAGCAGCGATGAGCAGTTCTTC; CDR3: CASSLGTRSSDEQFF
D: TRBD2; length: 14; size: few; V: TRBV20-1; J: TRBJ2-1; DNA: TGCAGTGTAACGGGGGGTTCCTCCTACAATGAGCAGTTCTTC; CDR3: CSVTGGSSYNEQFF